One TCR beta chain is described in this entry. No antigen is known for it. No much larger clone exists at a distance of one base, and base qualities are not known. Reading from cysteine to phenylalanine, the CDR3 counts 13 amino acids. The CDR3 DNA has 39 bases and is translated from base 1. Unmatched junction bases come to 6, with V trimmed by 7 bases and J by 5 bases. CDR1 is given as MNHEY and CDR2 as SVGAGI, both from the germline V gene. Samples from volunteer blood donors who had recovered from COVID-19 were contributed by a second Seattle source. Collaborating institutions collected whole blood in K2EDTA tubes following their own protocols. For TCRbeta analysis, collaborator samples were shipped as frozen whole blood, as isolated PBMCs, or as DNA extracted from either sample type. This entry comes from a study of blood T cell repertoires in COVID-19 (dated by TCRdb to about 2020). Describing the broader study: Samples covering the acute and convalescent phases of COVID-19 were provided by collaborators in the United States, Italy and Spain. A de-identified subject ID, COVID-19 status, age in years and sex were almost always included in the sample metadata. The repertoires were released in a freely available public database intended as a resource for research on the immune response to SARS-CoV-2. Samples came from the ongoing ImmuneRACE study (first 160 participants) plus 1,254 subjects from 6 global collaborators. Deeply sampled blood TCRbeta repertoires from subjects exposed to, actively infected with, or recovered from COVID-19 were included in the dataset. The prospective study material was composed of cDNA or gDNA derived from T cells, B-cell-depleted T cells, or PBMCs. Where available, HLA class I and class II types were taken from metadata supplied by the sample provider and were not determined by assay-based typing.

TCRbeta CDR3 regions were amplified from genomic DNA using the immunoSEQ Assay, a bias-controlled multiplex PCR. As for how the authors treated the data: The number of nucleated cells in each sample was estimated by amplification of reference gene primers within the assay. To quantify the absolute abundance of each unique TCRbeta CDR3 rearrangement, sequence reads were collapsed and filtered. For each sample, productive Simpson clonality was calculated as the square root of Simpson's diversity index over productive rearrangements. TCRdb holds this immuneACCESS table with in-frame rearrangements only. Some clones are missing; in checked studies, unresolved V genes explain under half, and the rest has no known cause. The V and J calls and clone size are taken from that table; D and trimming were inferred from the DNA. For this sample there are 310,000 or so clones; about 90% appear just once. The ten biggest clones cover about 2% of the sample.

Paper-wide results and their limitations: The amount of clinical and demographic metadata varied by source and participant and was provided uncurated.

The sample taken for sequencing was peripheral blood. The chain joins TRBV6-5 to TRBJ2-5; the central 8 bases match TRBD2. The clonotype comes from a woman aged 45-65 years who had recovered from COVID-19. The CDR3 protein is CASTSGGWETQYF. The DNA sequence reads TGTGCCAGCACCTCGGGGGGGTGGGAGACCCAGTACTTC.